A single sample is the source of the 23 T cell receptor beta chains below, sequenced in a study of blood T cell repertoires in COVID-19. Sequencing used immunoSEQ multiplex PCR; TCRdb keeps in-frame clones, though not all of them. The sample shows roughly 200,000 clones, roughly 80% of them seen only once. The sequenced material came from peripheral blood. The receptor source for this set is an elderly woman with acute or convalescent COVID-19.

The rearrangement joins TRBV3-1 (or the pseudogene TRBV3-2) to TRBJ2-7, with D tentatively TRBD2 (5 bases). This CDR3 contains 11 residues. V shed 8 bases and J shed 4 bases, with 9 bases lying between them. Germline CDR1 is LGHDT and CDR2 is YNNKEL (reference sequence). This CDR3 reads CASGSPYEQYF. As DNA, the CDR3 is TGTGCCAGCGGGAGCCCGTACGAGCAGTACTTC.

The chain couples TRBV25-1 to TRBJ2-1, with D perhaps matching TRBD1 (5 bases). V lost 2 bases to trimming and J lost 3 bases, with 8 bases between them. The germline V gene encodes CDR1 MGHDK and CDR2 SYGVNS. The length of the CDR3 is 14 residues. The CDR3 sequence is CASSETGLYNEQFF. As DNA, the CDR3 is TGTGCCAGCAGTGAAACAGGTCTCTACAATGAGCAGTTCTTC. Complete variable domain (other parts from reference TRBV25-1 and TRBJ2-1): EADIYQTPRYLVIGTGKKITLECSQTMGHDKMYWYQQDPGMELHLIHYSYGVNSTEKGDLSSESTVSRIRTEHFPLTLESARPSHTSQYLCASSETGLYNEQFFGPGTRLTVL.

The chain joins TRBV19 to TRBJ2-1; D call uncertain. The V end lost 4 bases, the J end lost 1 base, and 8 bases lay between the germline ends. This CDR3 has 14 residues. The germline V gene has CDR1 LNHDA and CDR2 SQIVND (reference sequence). The CDR3 region has the DNA TGTGCCAGTAGTAACCCGGGTTCCTACAATGAGCAGTTCTTC. Amino acid sequence: CASSNPGSYNEQFF.

This rearrangement joins TRBV7-2 to TRBJ2-5; 16 nucleotides line up with TRBD2. The CDR3 sequence is 19 residues long. Germline V gives CDR1 SGHTA, CDR2 FQGNSA. Trimming removed 0 bases from V and 5 bases from J; junction bases left unmatched: 9. The CDR3 DNA reads as TGTGCCAGCAGCTTAGCCCCGGGACTAGCGGGGGGGAGACGGGAGACCCAGTACTTC. Translation: CASSLAPGLAGGRRETQYF.

The chain recombines TRBV25-1 with TRBJ1-1; 8 bases map to TRBD1. The ends lost 6 bases at V and 4 bases at J; junction bases unmatched: 4. Germline V gene sequence: CDR1 MGHDK, CDR2 SYGVNS. CDR3 length: 13 residues. CDR3 in amino acids: CASRDRGGTEAFF. The CDR3 DNA is TGTGCCAGCAGAGACAGGGGTGGCACTGAAGCTTTCTTT.

Comments on this clone: Within the sample, other DNA sequences also encode this same CDR3. V and J are TRBV2 and TRBJ1-5; D call uncertain. V lost 4 bases, J lost 5 bases, and 6 bases lay in between. The CDR3 has 12 amino acids. CDR1 is SNHLY and CDR2 is FYNNEI in the germline V gene. CDR3 nucleotide sequence: TGTGCCAGCAGTGTATCGGATCAGCCCCAGCATTTT. As protein: CASSVSDQPQHF. The variable domain in full, with the rest retrieved from reference TRBV2 and TRBJ1-5, is EPEVTQTPSHQVTQMGQEVILRCVPISNHLYFYWYRQILGQKVEFLVSFYNNEISEKSEIFDDQFSVERPDGSNFTLKIRSTKLEDSAMYFCASSVSDQPQHFGDGTRLSIL.

The chain recombines TRBV5-1 with TRBJ1-5; D ambiguous. The germline V gene encodes CDR1 SGHRS and CDR2 YFSETQ. Trimming took 2 bases from V and 4 from J, leaving 10 bases between them. This CDR3 is built from 14 residues. CDR3: CASSFDGGNQPQHF. CDR3 DNA: TGCGCCAGCAGCTTCGACGGAGGAAATCAGCCCCAGCATTTT.

The rearrangement links TRBV18 to TRBJ1-4; the match to TRBD1 covers 9 bases. V shed 3 bases, J shed 7 bases, and the junction held 6 bases outside the gene matches. Germline V gene lookup returns CDR1 KGHSH and CDR2 LQKENI. The CDR3 runs 15 residues. As DNA, the CDR3 is TGTGCCAGCTCACCCAACAGGGGGCCGGGTGAAAAACTGTTTTTT. Protein: CASSPNRGPGEKLFF.

This clone has more than one count but fewer than ten. The chain joins TRBV19 to TRBJ1-1; D unresolved. Germline V lookup: CDR1 LNHDA, CDR2 SQIVND (reference sequence). The CDR3 has 14 amino acids. Trimming stripped 3 bases from V and 1 base from J, with 9 bases between. The CDR3 spells CASSIGWRNTEAFF. The CDR3 coding sequence is TGTGCCAGTAGTATCGGGTGGAGGAACACTGAAGCTTTCTTT.

This clone appeared a few times. This rearrangement joins TRBV7-6 to TRBJ2-2, with 8 bases matching TRBD2. V dropped 5 bases and J dropped 0; count of bases not matched to a gene: 5. The CDR3 loop spans 16 amino acids. CDR1 SGHVS and CDR2 FNYEAQ come from the germline V gene. Written as DNA, the CDR3 is TGTGCCAGCAGCCCCCAAGCGGGGGCGAACACCGGGGAGCTGTTTTTT. Translation gives CASSPQAGANTGELFF.

The chain employs TRBV6-8 and TRBJ2-7; D is uncertain. V was clipped by 4 bases and J by 0 bases, with 7 bases between them. The germline gives CDR1 MNHGY, CDR2 SAAAGT. This CDR3 contains 13 residues. This CDR3 is CASSCRDSYEQYF. As DNA, the CDR3 is TGTGCCAGCAGTTGCCGCGACTCCTACGAGCAGTACTTC.

The rearrangement joins TRBV29-1 to TRBJ1-2, with 9 bases matching TRBD1. Germline-derived CDR1 and CDR2 are SQVTM and ANQGSEA. CDR3 length: 11 residues. V lost 3 bases, J lost 13 bases, and 6 bases stayed unmatched. CDR3 DNA: TGCAGCGTTGAGACAGGGGGGGGTGCCACCTTC. Amino acids: CSVETGGGATF.

CDR3 sequence reads: CASRGSSYEQYF. CDR3 DNA sequence: TGTGCCAGCAGGGGGAGCTCCTACGAGCAGTACTTC. The chain couples TRBV12-3 or TRBV12-4 to TRBJ2-7, with a tentative D call TRBD2 (5 bases). The CDR3 totals 12 residues. Trimming removed 6 bases from V and 0 bases from J, with 6 bases in between.

The chain uses TRBV7-3 and TRBJ2-3, with 7 bases fitting TRBD2. This CDR3 spans 13 amino acids. CDR1 and CDR2 from the germline V gene are SGHTA and FQGTGA. Germline trimming cut 8 bases from V and 5 bases from J; bases unmatched to any gene: 7. As DNA, the CDR3 is TGTGCCAGCGCGGGTGGGAGGGGAGATACGCAGTATTTT. This gives the protein CASAGGRGDTQYF. Full variable domain (rest looked up from reference TRBV7-3 and TRBJ2-3): GAGVSQTPSNKVTEKGKYVELRCDPISGHTALYWYRQSLGQGPEFLIYFQGTGAADDSGLPNDRFFAVRPEGSVSTLKIQRTERGDSAVYLCASAGGRGDTQYFGPGTRLTVL.

The chain joins TRBV19 to TRBJ1-3, with D unresolved. Trimming shortened V by 3 bases and J by 2 bases, and 14 bases separated the two germline ends. CDR1 LNHDA and CDR2 SQIVND come from the germline V gene (reference sequence). There are 16 residues in the CDR3. CDR3 residues: CASSIRRATAGNTIYF. The CDR3 nucleotides are TGTGCCAGTAGTATTCGACGTGCCACAGCTGGAAACACCATATATTTT. The full variable domain, rest sourced from reference TRBV19 and TRBJ1-3, is DGGITQSPKYLFRKEGQNVTLSCEQNLNHDAMYWYRQDPGQGLRLIYYSQIVNDFQKGDIAEGYSVSREKKESFPLTVTSAQKNPTAFYLCASSIRRATAGNTIYFGEGSWLTVV.

This clone was observed once. J is TRBJ2-7 and V is TRBV27, with D uncertain. The CDR3 runs 12 residues. The V gene lost 5 bases and the J gene lost 5 bases, with 10 bases spanning the gap. Germline V gene lookup returns CDR1 MNHEY and CDR2 SMNVEV (reference sequence). CDR3 in amino acids: CASSAGMDEQYF. The CDR3 nucleotides are TGTGCCAGCAGTGCCGGTATGGACGAGCAGTACTTC.

The rearrangement joins TRBV6-1 to TRBJ1-6; the D gene is possibly TRBD1 (6 bases). The CDR3 covers 15 residues. Trimming pared 3 bases from V and 10 bases from J, leaving 16 bases between. Germline V lookup: CDR1 MNHNS, CDR2 SASEGT. The CDR3 DNA is TGTGCCAGCAGTGATCCCGGGCAGGGGAAGTCACCCCTCCACTTT. It specifies CASSDPGQGKSPLHF.

The chain recombines TRBV11-3 with TRBJ2-1, with TRBD2 matching 11 bases. Germline trimming cut 2 bases from V and 2 bases from J; bases unmatched to any gene: 5. This CDR3 contains 17 residues. In germline, CDR1 is SGHNT, CDR2 YENEEA. CDR3 sequence reads: CASSLLAGGIPYNEQFF. The CDR3, as DNA: TGTGCCAGCAGCTTACTAGCGGGGGGTATTCCCTACAATGAGCAGTTCTTC. The whole variable domain, filled in from reference TRBV11-3 and TRBJ2-1, reads EAGVVQSPRYKIIEKKQPVAFWCNPISGHNTLYWYLQNLGQGPELLIRYENEEAVDDSQLPKDRFSAERLKGVDSTLKIQPAELGDSAVYLCASSLLAGGIPYNEQFFGPGTRLTVL.

The chain employs TRBV28 and TRBJ2-2; D perhaps matches TRBD2 (5 bases). The ends were cut back, 10 bases at V and 2 bases at J, with 11 bases in the middle. CDR1 and CDR2 (germline): MDHEN, SYDVKM. The CDR3 runs 13 residues. This CDR3 is CAIPEGNTGELFF. CDR3 coding DNA: TGTGCCATCCCAGAGGGAAACACCGGGGAGCTGTTTTTT.

This clone was seen only once. The chain links TRBV25-1 to TRBJ1-5; unclear D gene. Germline V lookup: CDR1 MGHDK, CDR2 SYGVNS. The CDR3 spans 14 residues. The V and J ends lost 3 bases and 4 bases respectively, with 10 bases between them. The CDR3 region has the DNA TGTGCCAGCAGTGACTCTAAAGTAAATCAGCCCCAGCATTTT. As protein: CASSDSKVNQPQHF. Looking up the rest from reference TRBV25-1 and TRBJ1-5 gives the full variable domain: EADIYQTPRYLVIGTGKKITLECSQTMGHDKMYWYQQDPGMELHLIHYSYGVNSTEKGDLSSESTVSRIRTEHFPLTLESARPSHTSQYLCASSDSKVNQPQHFGDGTRLSIL.

This sequence joins TRBV6-5 and TRBJ1-6; D gene unclear. V gave up 5 bases and J gave up 6 bases, with 8 bases separating them. The CDR3 is made up of 13 amino acids. Germline V lookup: CDR1 MNHEY, CDR2 SVGAGI. In DNA form, the CDR3 reads TGTGCCAGCAGTCAAAACAGTAATTCACCCCTCCACTTT. It is translated as CASSQNSNSPLHF.

The chain is built from TRBV7-2 and TRBJ2-7; tentatively, D is TRBD1 (6 bases). From germline, CDR1 is SGHTA and CDR2 FQGNSA. V was clipped by 8 bases and J by 3 bases, with 14 bases between them. The CDR3 runs to 13 residues. The chain's CDR3 is CASSQGPGYEQYF. The CDR3 DNA sequence: TGTGCCAGCTCCCAGGGGCCGGGCTACGAGCAGTACTTC.

The J gene is TRBJ2-3, the V gene TRBV13, with D hard to call. Germline V gene data show CDR1 as PRHDT and CDR2 as FYEKMQ (reference sequence). Trimming pared 0 bases from V and 2 bases from J, leaving 9 bases between. The CDR3 sequence is 15 residues long. Written as DNA, the CDR3 is TGTGCCAGCAGCTTAGGCGCGGCTTACACAGATACGCAGTATTTT. This codes for CASSLGAAYTDTQYF. Full variable domain (remainder filled in from reference TRBV13 and TRBJ2-3): AAGVIQSPRHLIKEKRETATLKCYPIPRHDTVYWYQQGPGQDPQFLISFYEKMQSDKGSIPDRFSAQQFSDYHSELNMSSLELGDSALYFCASSLGAAYTDTQYFGPGTRLTVL.